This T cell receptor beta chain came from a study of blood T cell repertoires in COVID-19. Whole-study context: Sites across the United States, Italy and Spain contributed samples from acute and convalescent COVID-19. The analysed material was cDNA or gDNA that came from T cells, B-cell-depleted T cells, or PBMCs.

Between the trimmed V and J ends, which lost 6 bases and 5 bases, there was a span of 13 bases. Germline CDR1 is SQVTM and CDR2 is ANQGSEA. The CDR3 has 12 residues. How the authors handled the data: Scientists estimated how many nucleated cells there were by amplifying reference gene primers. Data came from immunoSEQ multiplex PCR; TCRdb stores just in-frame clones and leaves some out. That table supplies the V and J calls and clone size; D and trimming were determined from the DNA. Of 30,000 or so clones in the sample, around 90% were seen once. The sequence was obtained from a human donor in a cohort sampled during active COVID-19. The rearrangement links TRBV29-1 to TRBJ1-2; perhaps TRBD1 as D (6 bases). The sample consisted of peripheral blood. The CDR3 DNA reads TGCAGCGTACACAGGGACATTTATGGCTACACCTTC. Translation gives CSVHRDIYGYTF.